This record concerns one T cell receptor beta chain sequence. The data originate from a study of blood T cell repertoires in COVID-19. About the research overall: PBMCs, B-cell-depleted T cells, or T cells provided the cDNA or gDNA that made up the material.

Authors' methods: Amplification with reference gene primers provided the estimates of nucleated cell counts. Data came from immunoSEQ multiplex PCR; TCRdb stores just in-frame clones and leaves some out. The V and J calls and the clone size are those of that table, but D and trimming were determined from the DNA. The sample contains 20,000 to 25,000 clones, over 70% of which appear only once. The CDR3 length is 12 residues. Germline CDR1 is MNHEY and CDR2 is SVGAGI. V lost 0 bases and J lost 9, with 6 bases in between. Material for sequencing was peripheral blood. The V gene is TRBV6-5, the J gene TRBJ2-1; D may be TRBD2 (5 bases). This TCR was sampled from a man aged 55-75 years with active COVID-19. The DNA of the CDR3 is TGTGCCAGCAGTTACTCGGGAGTTGAGCAGTTCTTC. Protein sequence: CASSYSGVEQFF.